This T cell receptor (beta chain) stems from a study of T-cell reconstitution after alpha-beta-depleted transplantation in children. Unique molecular identifiers were used to barcode this TCRbeta library. TCRdb re-called the PCR reads with MiXCR, one entry per CDR3 protein. The top ten hold around 4% of the sample, which has a few hundred thousand distinct CDR3 sequences, around 21% seen once. The CDR3 has 15 amino acids. V lost 2 bases, J lost 4 bases, and 5 bases stayed unmatched. Germline V CDR1 and CDR2: MDHEN, SYDVKM. This receptor was obtained from a human donor who donated a stem cell graft to a child with acute myeloid leukemia. The sample was PBMCs from the stem cell graft donor, taken from the stem cell graft. This chain uses TRBV28 with TRBJ2-7, with TRBD1 matching over 10 bases. CDR3 loop: CASSLPGTGVYEQYF. The CDR3 DNA is TGTGCCAGCAGTTTACCCGGGACAGGGGTGTACGAGCAGTACTTC.